The rows below give T cell receptor beta chains drawn from one sample of a study of T cells in Graves' hyperthyroidism and ophthalmopathy. One entry per CDR3 protein, called by TCRdb with MiXCR from the multiplex PCR reads. The sample lists 470,000 or so distinct CDR3 sequences; roughly 20% were seen once. The sample was blood. The receptor set was obtained from a man aged 18 to 35 with Graves' hyperthyroidism. CDR3s include the opening cysteine and the closing phenylalanine or tryptophan. Each record gives: J gene, D gene, V gene, clone size, CDR3 protein, CDR3 DNA. The D gene is left open where the match is weak. The listing skips clone size in some rows; elsewhere it reads once, few, many or a size class.

TRBJ1-1	-	TRBV7-7	many	CASSLQGVPEAFF	TGTGCTAGCAGCTTACAGGGAGTCCCTGAAGCTTTCTTT
TRBJ1-1	-	TRBV6-2/TRBV6-3	many	CASSYDSIGAKGGTEAFF	TGTGCCAGCAGTTACGACAGTATCGGAGCTAAGGGGGGAACTGAAGCTTTCTTT
TRBJ1-2	TRBD1	TRBV6-1	-	CASTLLGQVYGYTF	TGTGCCAGCACCCTATTGGGACAGGTCTATGGCTACACCTTC
TRBJ2-7	-	TRBV5-5	-	CASSPYPYGRHEQYF	TGTGCCAGCAGCCCTTACCCGTACGGTCGCCACGAGCAGTACTTC
TRBJ1-2	-	TRBV19	many	CASSPKDGLRGYTF	TGTGCCAGTAGCCCCAAGGACGGTCTTCGTGGCTACACCTTC
TRBJ1-5	TRBD1	TRBV6-1	many	CASSPGGRNQPQHF	TGTGCCAGCAGTCCAGGGGGGCGAAATCAGCCCCAGCATTTT
TRBJ1-2	TRBD1	TRBV20-1	-	CSALLLTGGAFHGYTF	TGCAGTGCACTATTGCTTACAGGGGGCGCATTTCATGGCTACACCTTC
TRBJ1-6	-	TRBV2	-	CASTSDLENSPLHF	TGTGCCAGCACCTCCGACCTTGAAAATTCACCCCTCCACTTT
TRBJ1-5	TRBD1	TRBV27	-	CASSLSRTGVGQPQHF	TGTGCCAGCAGTTTATCCCGGACAGGGGTTGGCCAGCCCCAGCATTTT
TRBJ2-5	TRBD2	TRBV6-1	many	CASIKRGAPQETQYF	TGTGCCAGCATTAAGCGGGGGGCCCCCCAGGAGACCCAGTACTTC
TRBJ2-2	TRBD2	TRBV19	once	CAGASGVGELFF	TGTGCCGGAGCTAGCGGGGTCGGGGAGCTGTTTTTT
TRBJ2-7	-	TRBV5-1	many	CASRRDFGHEQYF	TGCGCCAGCCGTCGGGACTTCGGACACGAGCAGTACTTC
TRBJ1-1	-	TRBV4-1	many	CASSQPQGWATEAFF	TGCGCCAGCAGCCAGCCTCAGGGGTGGGCCACTGAAGCTTTCTTT
TRBJ1-3	-	TRBV6-1	-	CASRTANSGNTIYF	TGTGCCAGCAGGACAGCCAACTCTGGAAACACCATATATTTT
TRBJ1-2	TRBD1	TRBV2	many	CASSGQGGNYGYTF	TGTGCCAGCAGTGGACAGGGCGGGAACTATGGCTACACCTTC
TRBJ2-4	-	TRBV10-3	many	CAISDRADLAKNIQYF	TGTGCCATCAGTGATAGAGCGGACCTAGCCAAAAACATTCAGTACTTC
TRBJ1-2	-	TRBV29-1	many	CSVDAGRYGYTF	TGCAGCGTTGATGCAGGGCGGTATGGCTACACCTTC
TRBJ1-1	-	TRBV9	few	CASSPFGGDGNTEAFF	TGTGCCAGCAGCCCTTTCGGTGGGGATGGGAACACTGAAGCTTTCTTT
TRBJ2-5	TRBD1	TRBV29-1	once	CSTDRVGETQYF	TGCAGCACGGACAGGGTTGGGGAGACCCAGTACTTC
TRBJ1-3	-	TRBV12-3/TRBV12-4	-	CASTFDTQNTIYF	TGTGCCAGCACCTTCGACACCCAGAACACCATATATTTT
TRBJ1-5	-	TRBV3-1	few	CASSSGTDQPQHF	TGTGCCAGCAGCTCAGGAACGGATCAGCCCCAGCATTTT
TRBJ2-5	TRBD2	TRBV28	few	CASSLSGRRETQYF	TGTGCCAGCAGTTTGAGCGGGAGGCGGGAGACCCAGTACTTC
TRBJ2-7	TRBD2	TRBV6-5	-	CASSYPSGSVNEQYF	TGTGCCAGCAGTTACCCCAGCGGGAGTGTTAACGAGCAGTACTTC
TRBJ1-5	-	TRBV20-1	many	CSARLEGSNQPQHF	TGCAGTGCTAGACTTGAGGGGAGCAATCAGCCCCAGCATTTT
TRBJ2-5	-	TRBV9	many	CASSANQETQYF	TGTGCCAGCAGCGCAAACCAAGAGACCCAGTACTTC
TRBJ2-2	TRBD1	TRBV6-1	many	CASSGQGTGELFF	TGTGCCAGCTCGGGACAGGGCACCGGGGAGCTGTTTTTT
TRBJ1-1	-	TRBV10-3	many	CAIRVSDTEAFF	TGTGCCATCAGGGTTTCGGACACTGAAGCTTTCTTT
TRBJ1-2	-	TRBV6-1	few	CASSVIDRTNYGYTF	TGTGCCAGCAGTGTTATTGACAGAACTAACTATGGCTACACCTTC
TRBJ1-6	TRBD1	TRBV7-2	few	CASRRDSSYNSPLHF	TGTGCCAGCAGACGGGACAGCTCCTATAATTCACCCCTCCACTTT
TRBJ2-5	TRBD2	TRBV7-2	-	CASSPAGTSGQETQYF	TGTGCCAGCAGCCCGGCCGGGACTAGCGGCCAAGAGACCCAGTACTTC
TRBJ1-1	-	TRBV11-2	many	CASSLDLGWNTEAFF	TGTGCCAGCAGCTTAGATCTGGGCTGGAACACTGAAGCTTTCTTT
TRBJ2-7	TRBD2	TRBV27	few	CASRHNTGTSGSVSYEQYF	TGTGCCAGCAGACACAACACCGGGACTAGCGGGAGCGTTAGTTACGAGCAGTACTTC
TRBJ2-7	-	TRBV9	-	CASSVETKGVEQYF	TGTGCCAGCAGCGTAGAGACTAAGGGGGTCGAGCAGTACTTC
TRBJ2-7	-	TRBV12-3/TRBV12-4	many	CASSFGPSTYEQYF	TGTGCCAGCAGTTTCGGGCCCTCCACCTACGAGCAGTACTTC
TRBJ1-1	-	TRBV28	many	CASGLLVGNTEAFF	TGTGCCAGCGGTCTCTTGGTAGGGAACACTGAAGCTTTCTTT
TRBJ1-3	TRBD1	TRBV11-1	many	CASSRWGQSSSGNTIYF	TGTGCCAGCAGCCGATGGGGACAGTCGAGCTCTGGAAACACCATATATTTT
TRBJ2-5	TRBD1	TRBV27	many	CASSGAGTGLETQYF	TGTGCCAGCAGTGGCGCCGGGACAGGGCTAGAGACCCAGTACTTC
TRBJ2-7	TRBD2	TRBV5-1	-	CASSPPLAGGPDEQYF	TGCGCCAGCAGCCCACCCCTAGCGGGAGGGCCCGACGAGCAGTACTTC
TRBJ2-7	-	TRBV4-1	few	CASSRPGSTDPEQYF	TGCGCCAGCAGCCGGCCGGGGTCCACCGATCCCGAGCAGTACTTC
TRBJ1-1	-	TRBV6-1	few	CASSDVLNTEAFF	TGTGCCAGCAGTGATGTACTGAACACTGAAGCTTTCTTT
TRBJ1-1	TRBD1	TRBV4-2	-	CASSQDQGGFTEAFF	TGTGCCAGCAGCCAAGATCAAGGGGGCTTTACTGAAGCTTTCTTT
TRBJ2-5	-	TRBV2	many	CATSGEETQYF	TGTGCCACCTCCGGAGAAGAGACCCAGTACTTC
TRBJ2-5	-	TRBV28	-	CASSLNRGAETQYF	TGTGCCAGCAGCCTTAATAGGGGCGCAGAGACCCAGTACTTC
TRBJ2-7	-	TRBV28	many	CASIGQGLYEQYF	TGTGCCAGCATTGGGCAGGGACTGTACGAGCAGTACTTC
TRBJ1-1	-	TRBV19	many	CASSREGGAEAFF	TGTGCCAGTAGTAGGGAGGGCGGCGCTGAAGCTTTCTTT
TRBJ1-1	-	TRBV6-2/TRBV6-3	many	CASSLYLGTEAFF	TGTGCCAGCAGTCTTTACCTGGGTACTGAAGCTTTCTTT
TRBJ1-5	-	TRBV18	-	CASSPTRANQPQHF	TGTGCCAGCTCACCCACCCGGGCCAATCAGCCCCAGCATTTT
TRBJ2-2	TRBD2	TRBV11-2	-	CASRPNSGGAGTGELFF	TGTGCCAGCAGACCGAATAGCGGGGGGGCTGGCACCGGGGAGCTGTTTTTT